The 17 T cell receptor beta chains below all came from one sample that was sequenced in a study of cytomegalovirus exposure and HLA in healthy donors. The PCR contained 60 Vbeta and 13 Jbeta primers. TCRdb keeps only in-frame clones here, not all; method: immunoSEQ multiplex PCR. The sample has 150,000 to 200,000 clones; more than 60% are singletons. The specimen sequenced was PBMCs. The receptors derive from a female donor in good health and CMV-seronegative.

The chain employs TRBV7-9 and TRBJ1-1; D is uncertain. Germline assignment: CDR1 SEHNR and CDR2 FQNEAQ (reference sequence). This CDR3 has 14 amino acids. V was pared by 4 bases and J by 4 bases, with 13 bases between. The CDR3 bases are TGTGCCAGCAGCTCGACATTGTTTGTCACTGAAGCTTTCTTT. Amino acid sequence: CASSSTLFVTEAFF.

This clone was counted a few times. CDR3 bases: TGTGCCACCAGGAACGATGACAGGGGAAATTCACCCCTCCACTTT. Protein product: CATRNDDRGNSPLHF. This rearrangement joins TRBV15 to TRBJ1-6, with TRBD1 identical over 8 bases. CDR1 is LNHNV, CDR2 YYDKDF, per germline (reference sequence). CDR3 length equals 15 residues. The junction had 8 bases not matched to a gene; V was cut back by 6 bases and J by 7 bases. The variable domain in full, with the rest retrieved from reference TRBV15 and TRBJ1-6, is DAMVIQNPRYQVTQFGKPVTLSCSQTLNHNVMYWYQQKSSQAPKLLFHYYDKDFNNEADTPDNFQSRRPNTSFCFLDIRSPGLGDTAMYLCATRNDDRGNSPLHFGNGTRLTVT.

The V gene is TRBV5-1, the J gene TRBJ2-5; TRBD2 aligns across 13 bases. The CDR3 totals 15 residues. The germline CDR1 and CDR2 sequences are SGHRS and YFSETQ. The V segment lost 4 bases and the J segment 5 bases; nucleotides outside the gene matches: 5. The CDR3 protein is CASSQLAGGIETQYF. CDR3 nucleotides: TGCGCCAGCAGCCAACTAGCGGGAGGGATCGAGACCCAGTACTTC.

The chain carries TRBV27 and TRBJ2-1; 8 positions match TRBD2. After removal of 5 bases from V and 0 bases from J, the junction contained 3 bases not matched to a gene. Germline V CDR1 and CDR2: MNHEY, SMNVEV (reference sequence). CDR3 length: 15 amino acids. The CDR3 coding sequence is TGTGCCAGCAGTCATAGCGGGATCTCCTACAATGAGCAGTTCTTC. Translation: CASSHSGISYNEQFF.

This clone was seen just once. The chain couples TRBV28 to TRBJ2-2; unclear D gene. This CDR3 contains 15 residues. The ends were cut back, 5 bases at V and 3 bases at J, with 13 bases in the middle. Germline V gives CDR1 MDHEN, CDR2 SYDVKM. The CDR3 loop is CASSRRALHTGELFF. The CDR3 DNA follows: TGTGCCAGCAGTCGTAGAGCTTTGCACACCGGGGAGCTGTTTTTT.

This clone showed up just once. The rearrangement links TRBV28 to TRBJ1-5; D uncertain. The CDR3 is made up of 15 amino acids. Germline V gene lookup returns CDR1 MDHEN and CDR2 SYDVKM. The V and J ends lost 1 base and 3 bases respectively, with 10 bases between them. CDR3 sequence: CASSLLQSNNQPQHF. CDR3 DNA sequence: TGTGCCAGCAGTTTATTACAGAGTAACAATCAGCCCCAGCATTTT. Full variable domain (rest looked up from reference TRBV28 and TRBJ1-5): DVKVTQSSRYLVKRTGEKVFLECVQDMDHENMFWYRQDPGLGLRLIYFSYDVKMKEKGDIPEGYSVSREKKERFSLILESASTNQTSMYLCASSLLQSNNQPQHFGDGTRLSIL.

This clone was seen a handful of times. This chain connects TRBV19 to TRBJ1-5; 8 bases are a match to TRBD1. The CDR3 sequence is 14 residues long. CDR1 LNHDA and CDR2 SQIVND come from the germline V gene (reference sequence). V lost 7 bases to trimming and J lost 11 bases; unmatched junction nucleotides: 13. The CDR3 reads CASTGQGIVSAQHF. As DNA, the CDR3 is TGTGCCAGTACCGGACAGGGAATTGTATCAGCCCAGCATTTT.

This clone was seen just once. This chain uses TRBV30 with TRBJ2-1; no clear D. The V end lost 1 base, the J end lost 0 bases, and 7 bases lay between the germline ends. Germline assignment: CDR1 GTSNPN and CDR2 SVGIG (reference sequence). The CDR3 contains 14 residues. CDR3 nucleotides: TGTGCCTGGAGTGAAATGAGCTCCTACAATGAGCAGTTCTTC. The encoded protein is CAWSEMSSYNEQFF.

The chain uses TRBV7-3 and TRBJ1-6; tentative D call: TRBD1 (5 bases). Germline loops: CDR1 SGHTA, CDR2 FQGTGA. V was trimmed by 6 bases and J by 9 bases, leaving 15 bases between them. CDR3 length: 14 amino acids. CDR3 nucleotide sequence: TGTGCCAGCAGTTCAGGCAGGGAGGGTTCACCCCTCCACTTT. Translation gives CASSSGREGSPLHF. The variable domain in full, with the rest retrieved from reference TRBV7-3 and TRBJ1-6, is GAGVSQTPSNKVTEKGKYVELRCDPISGHTALYWYRQSLGQGPEFLIYFQGTGAADDSGLPNDRFFAVRPEGSVSTLKIQRTERGDSAVYLCASSSGREGSPLHFGNGTRLTVT.

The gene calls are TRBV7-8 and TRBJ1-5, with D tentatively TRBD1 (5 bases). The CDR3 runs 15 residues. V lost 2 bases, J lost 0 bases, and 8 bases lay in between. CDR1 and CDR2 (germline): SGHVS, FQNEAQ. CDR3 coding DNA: TGTGCCAGCAGCTTATGGCAGGGTAGCAATCAGCCCCAGCATTTT. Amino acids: CASSLWQGSNQPQHF.

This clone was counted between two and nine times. This chain's CDR3 is CASSQYRDRETEAFF. CDR3 in DNA: TGCGCCAGCAGCCAGTACCGGGACAGGGAAACTGAAGCTTTCTTT. The V and J genes are TRBV4-3 and TRBJ1-1, with 9 bases matching TRBD1. Germline values: CDR1 LGHNA, CDR2 YSLEER. The CDR3 is made up of 15 amino acids. V lost 3 bases to trimming and J lost 5 bases; unmatched junction nucleotides: 7.

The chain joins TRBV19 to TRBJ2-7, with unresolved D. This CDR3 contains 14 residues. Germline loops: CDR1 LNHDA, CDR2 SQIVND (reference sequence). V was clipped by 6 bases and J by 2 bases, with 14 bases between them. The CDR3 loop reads CASSVPTEPYEQYF. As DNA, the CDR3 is TGTGCCAGTAGCGTTCCGACTGAACCCTACGAGCAGTACTTC.

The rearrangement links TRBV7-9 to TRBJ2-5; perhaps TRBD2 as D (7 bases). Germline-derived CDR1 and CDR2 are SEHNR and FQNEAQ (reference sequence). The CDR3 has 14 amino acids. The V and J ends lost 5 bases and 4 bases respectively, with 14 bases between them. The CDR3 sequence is CASSRGGGRETQYF. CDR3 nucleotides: TGTGCCAGCAGCCGAGGGGGGGGAAGAGAGACCCAGTACTTC.

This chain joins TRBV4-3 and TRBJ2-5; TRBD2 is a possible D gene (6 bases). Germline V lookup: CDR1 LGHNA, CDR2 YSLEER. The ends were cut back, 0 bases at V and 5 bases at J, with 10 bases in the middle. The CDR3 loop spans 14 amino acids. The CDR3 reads CASSQDTSRETQYF. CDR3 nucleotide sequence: TGCGCCAGCAGCCAAGATACTAGCCGGGAGACCCAGTACTTC.

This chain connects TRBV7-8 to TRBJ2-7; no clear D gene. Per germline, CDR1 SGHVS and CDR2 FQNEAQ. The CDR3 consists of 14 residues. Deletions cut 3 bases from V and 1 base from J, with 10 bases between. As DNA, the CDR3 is TGTGCCAGCAGCTTCGCCACATCTTCCTACGAGCAGTACTTC. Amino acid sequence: CASSFATSSYEQYF.

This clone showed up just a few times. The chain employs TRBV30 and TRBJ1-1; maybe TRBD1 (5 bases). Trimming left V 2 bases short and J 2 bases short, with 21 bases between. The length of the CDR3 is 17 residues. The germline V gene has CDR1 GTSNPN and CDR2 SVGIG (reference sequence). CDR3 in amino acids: CAWSPFLPPGINTEAFF. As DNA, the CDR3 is TGTGCCTGGAGTCCCTTCCTTCCCCCAGGGATTAACACTGAAGCTTTCTTT.

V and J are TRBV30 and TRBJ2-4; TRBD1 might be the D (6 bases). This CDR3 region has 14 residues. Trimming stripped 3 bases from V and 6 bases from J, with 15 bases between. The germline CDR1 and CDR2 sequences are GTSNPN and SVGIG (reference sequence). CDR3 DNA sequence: TGTGCCTGGAGAGGGTGGGGCAGGGGAAACATTCAGTACTTC. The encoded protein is CAWRGWGRGNIQYF.